What follows are 23 T cell receptor beta chains derived from one specimen sequenced in a study of blood T cell repertoires in COVID-19. Clones were read by immunoSEQ multiplex PCR, and TCRdb kept only the in-frame ones, dropping some. The data show about 140,000 clones, around 78% seen once. Sequencing used peripheral blood. These receptor sequences come from an older woman with acute or convalescent COVID-19.

This clone has just a few counts. This sequence joins TRBV28 and TRBJ2-3; possibly TRBD1 for D (6 bases). Germline V gene lookup returns CDR1 MDHEN and CDR2 SYDVKM. Trimming shortened V by 4 bases and J by 1 base, and 15 bases separated the two germline ends. The CDR3 covers 16 residues. The CDR3 here is CASSSLQGRGTDTQYF. For the CDR3, the DNA is TGTGCCAGCAGTTCGCTACAGGGTAGAGGCACAGATACGCAGTATTTT.

The V and J genes are TRBV11-2 and TRBJ2-7, with unresolved D. CDR3 size: 14 residues. Per germline, CDR1 SGHAT and CDR2 FQNNGV. Trimming took off 1 base at V and 3 bases at J, with 10 bases between the two ends. CDR3: CASSLGPGYYEQYF. CDR3 bases: TGTGCCAGCAGCTTAGGTCCAGGATACTACGAGCAGTACTTC.

J is TRBJ2-7 and V is TRBV6-5; D is possibly TRBD1 (5 bases). Germline V gives CDR1 MNHEY, CDR2 SVGAGI. V was trimmed by 0 bases and J by 0 bases, leaving 12 bases between them. This CDR3 contains 16 residues. CDR3 sequence: CASSYSLGGHSYEQYF. The CDR3 DNA reads as TGTGCCAGCAGTTACTCGTTAGGCGGACACTCCTACGAGCAGTACTTC.

This clone was found once. The chain links TRBV15 to TRBJ1-2, with D maybe TRBD1 (5 bases). The V end was cut by 0 bases, the J end by 2 bases, with 16 bases between. This CDR3 is 17 amino acids long. Germline V gene sequence: CDR1 LNHNV, CDR2 YYDKDF (reference sequence). The CDR3 coding sequence is TGTGCCACCAGCAGAGATGTAAGGGGTAAATTGAACTATGGCTACACCTTC. Its protein is CATSRDVRGKLNYGYTF.

This rearrangement joins TRBV27 to TRBJ1-1; 10 bases match TRBD1. With V trimmed by 4 bases and J by 5 bases, 7 bases remained unmatched. The V gene's germline CDR1 is MNHEY and CDR2 SMNVEV (reference sequence). The CDR3 is 15 residues long. The CDR3 nucleotides read TGTGCCAGCAGTTATCCGGGACAGGGGTTGACTGAAGCTTTCTTT. Translated: CASSYPGQGLTEAFF.

The chain uses TRBV14 and TRBJ2-2; a possible D gene is TRBD1 (6 bases). The germline CDR1 and CDR2 sequences are SGHDN and FVKESK. Trimming stripped 1 base from V and 5 bases from J, with 11 bases between. This CDR3 is built from 15 residues. The DNA of the CDR3 is TGTGCCAGCAGCCAAGTTGGGGGCCAAACCGGGGAGCTGTTTTTT. This codes for CASSQVGGQTGELFF.

The chain has TRBV18 and TRBJ1-1; maybe TRBD1 (6 bases). Germline V gene sequence: CDR1 KGHSH, CDR2 LQKENI. CDR3 length equals 16 residues. V was clipped by 0 bases and J by 0 bases, with 11 bases between them. CDR3 DNA sequence: TGTGCCAGCTCACCACCAGCGGGGGCGATGAACACTGAAGCTTTCTTT. It specifies CASSPPAGAMNTEAFF.

V is TRBV19 and J is TRBJ2-3; TRBD1 aligns across 7 bases. The trim removed 5 bases at V and 4 bases at J, leaving 9 bases unmatched. Germline V gene data show CDR1 as LNHDA and CDR2 as SQIVND (reference sequence). CDR3 length equals 15 residues. CDR3 nucleotides: TGTGCCAGTAGTCTCACCCCGACAGGGTCAGATACGCAGTATTTT. Protein: CASSLTPTGSDTQYF. Filled out from reference TRBV19 and TRBJ2-3, the complete variable domain reads DGGITQSPKYLFRKEGQNVTLSCEQNLNHDAMYWYRQDPGQGLRLIYYSQIVNDFQKGDIAEGYSVSREKKESFPLTVTSAQKNPTAFYLCASSLTPTGSDTQYFGPGTRLTVL.

The V call is TRBV7-9, the J call TRBJ2-5, with 7 bases identical to TRBD1. Trimming cost V 7 bases and J 1 base; bases outside gene matches: 18. Germline assignment: CDR1 SEHNR and CDR2 FQNEAQ (reference sequence). This CDR3 spans 18 amino acids. Written as DNA, the CDR3 is TGTGCCAGCACCACTTCCGGGACCGGGACAGTCTTCCAAGAGACCCAGTACTTC. Its protein is CASTTSGTGTVFQETQYF. Using reference TRBV7-9 and TRBJ2-5 for the parts outside the CDR3, the full variable domain is DTGVSQNPRHKITKRGQNVTFRCDPISEHNRLYWYRQTLGQGPEFLTYFQNEAQLEKSRLLSDRFSAERPKGSFSTLEIQRTEQGDSAMYLCASTTSGTGTVFQETQYFGPGTRLLVL.

V and J are TRBV7-9 and TRBJ1-2; 7 nucleotides align to TRBD1. The V gene's germline CDR1 is SEHNR and CDR2 FQNEAQ (reference sequence). The CDR3 runs 14 residues. The V gene end was trimmed by 5 bases and the J gene end by 2 bases; junction bases not matched to a gene: 5. Written as DNA, the CDR3 is TGTGCCAGCAGCCGGGACAGAGTAAACTATGGCTACACCTTC. Translation: CASSRDRVNYGYTF.

This chain joins TRBV5-1 and TRBJ2-1; 13 nucleotides line up with TRBD2. V shed 3 bases, J shed 5 bases, and the junction held 2 bases outside the gene matches. This CDR3 is 15 amino acids long. Germline CDR1 is SGHRS and CDR2 is YFSETQ. DNA of the CDR3: TGCGCCAGCAGCTCGGGACTAGCGGGGCACAATGAGCAGTTCTTC. It translates to CASSSGLAGHNEQFF.

This clone was detected only a few times. The J gene is TRBJ1-1, the V gene TRBV18; D is unclear. Germline V gives CDR1 KGHSH, CDR2 LQKENI. CDR3 length: 14 amino acids. V gave up 3 bases and J gave up 0 bases, with 8 bases separating them. CDR3 in amino acids: CASSPLDLNTEAFF. CDR3 nucleotide sequence: TGTGCCAGCTCACCCCTAGACTTGAACACTGAAGCTTTCTTT.

This chain connects TRBV25-1 to TRBJ2-7, with D perhaps TRBD1 (5 bases). Germline loops: CDR1 MGHDK, CDR2 SYGVNS. The CDR3 runs to 13 residues. Trimming shortened V by 5 bases and J by 6 bases, and 14 bases separated the two germline ends. The CDR3 reads CASSTGGAPEQYF. The CDR3 DNA reads TGTGCCAGCAGTACCGGTGGGGCACCCGAGCAGTACTTC.

The chain joins TRBV19 to TRBJ1-1; D unresolved. Trimming shortened V by 4 bases and J by 0 bases, and 12 bases separated the two germline ends. Germline values: CDR1 LNHDA, CDR2 SQIVND (reference sequence). This CDR3 contains 15 residues. CDR3: CASSTIRRMNTEAFF. The DNA of the CDR3 is TGTGCCAGTAGTACCATAAGGAGAATGAACACTGAAGCTTTCTTT.

This sequence joins TRBV28 and TRBJ1-2; 11 nucleotides match TRBD1. Germline CDR1 is MDHEN and CDR2 is SYDVKM. The V segment lost 7 bases and the J segment 4 bases; nucleotides outside the gene matches: 11. This CDR3 contains 16 residues. CDR3 residues: CASTHPGQGGRYGYTF. DNA of the CDR3: TGTGCCAGCACCCATCCGGGACAGGGGGGCCGCTATGGCTACACCTTC.

The J gene is TRBJ1-2, the V gene TRBV19; D perhaps matches TRBD1 (6 bases). Germline V CDR1 and CDR2: LNHDA, SQIVND (reference sequence). The CDR3 is 14 amino acids. Trimming removed 7 bases from V and 8 bases from J, with 20 bases in between. In nucleotides, the CDR3 is TGTGCCAGTACCCAAACCCCAGGGGTCCAGGGCTACACCTTC. This translates into CASTQTPGVQGYTF. Looking up the rest from reference TRBV19 and TRBJ1-2 gives the full variable domain: DGGITQSPKYLFRKEGQNVTLSCEQNLNHDAMYWYRQDPGQGLRLIYYSQIVNDFQKGDIAEGYSVSREKKESFPLTVTSAQKNPTAFYLCASTQTPGVQGYTFGSGTRLTVV.

This chain connects TRBV5-1 to TRBJ2-7, with 8 bases aligning to TRBD1. The CDR3 length is 14 residues. Germline loops: CDR1 SGHRS, CDR2 YFSETQ. The ends lost 4 bases at V and 5 bases at J; junction bases unmatched: 8. The CDR3 sequence: CASSISGGFNEQYF. CDR3 nucleotides: TGCGCCAGCAGCATTTCAGGGGGCTTCAACGAGCAGTACTTC. Looking up the rest from reference TRBV5-1 and TRBJ2-7 gives the full variable domain: KAGVTQTPRYLIKTRGQQVTLSCSPISGHRSVSWYQQTPGQGLQFLFEYFSETQRNKGNFPGRFSGRQFSNSRSEMNVSTLELGDSALYLCASSISGGFNEQYFGPGTRLTVT.

V gene TRBV7-3 combines with J gene TRBJ2-5, with D possibly TRBD2 on 6 matching bases. Germline V gene data show CDR1 as SGHTA and CDR2 as FQGTGA. This CDR3 has 14 amino acids. V lost 5 bases and J lost 4, with 14 bases in between. The CDR3 DNA sequence: TGTGCCAGCAGCCAAGAGGGGCGGGGAGAGACCCAGTACTTC. Translated: CASSQEGRGETQYF.

The chain joins TRBV5-6 to TRBJ1-4; D is ambiguous. The V gene's germline CDR1 is SGHDT and CDR2 YYEEEE. This CDR3 region has 13 residues. The V end was cut by 0 bases, the J end by 10 bases, with 10 bases between. For the CDR3, the DNA is TGTGCCAGCAGCTTGGGAGGTTACGGAAAACTGTTTTTT. Translation: CASSLGGYGKLFF. Drawing the rest from reference TRBV5-6 and TRBJ1-4, the complete variable domain is DAGVTQSPTHLIKTRGQQVTLRCSPKSGHDTVSWYQQALGQGPQFIFQYYEEEERQRGNFPDRFSGHQFPNYSSELNVNALLLGDSALYLCASSLGGYGKLFFGSGTQLSVL.

The chain uses TRBV27 and TRBJ1-1; possibly TRBD1 for D (6 bases). Trimming left V 8 bases short and J 6 bases short, with 13 bases between. From germline, CDR1 is MNHEY and CDR2 SMNVEV (reference sequence). The CDR3 consists of 12 residues. The CDR3 sequence is CASASGVSEAFF. CDR3 DNA sequence: TGTGCCAGCGCCTCAGGGGTATCTGAAGCTTTCTTT.

The chain couples TRBV5-1 to TRBJ1-1; D not certain. Germline-derived CDR1 and CDR2 are SGHRS and YFSETQ. The CDR3 contains 14 residues. V was clipped by 7 bases and J by 2 bases, with 15 bases between them. CDR3 sequence (DNA): TGCGCCAGCGCCGTTTCCGGGAGAAACACTGAAGCTTTCTTT. Amino acids: CASAVSGRNTEAFF.

V and J are TRBV10-2 and TRBJ1-5; D is perhaps TRBD1 (5 bases). This CDR3 spans 15 amino acids. The germline CDR1 and CDR2 sequences are WSHSY and SAAADI. Trimming took 2 bases from V and 5 from J, leaving 13 bases between them. CDR3 region: CASSEPTGFHQPQHF. The CDR3 coding sequence is TGCGCCAGCAGTGAGCCTACAGGTTTCCATCAGCCCCAGCATTTT.

With regard to this clone: At one of its ends the junction is not consistent with the germline gene, which may arise from a read error. The V gene is TRBV10-3, the J gene TRBJ2-7; a weak D match, TRBD1 (6 bases). The length of the CDR3 is 13 residues. From germline, CDR1 is ENHRY and CDR2 SYGVKD. CDR3 amino acids: CAISDGGSQGWGF. The CDR3 bases are TGTGCCATCAGTGATGGGGGCTCCCAGGGGTGGGGCTTC.